The subject of this entry is one T cell receptor (beta chain). Its antigen is as yet unknown. Profiling relied on immunoSEQ multiplex PCR, and the TCRdb table lists in-frame clones only, not all of them. Here the sample spans 60,000 to 75,000 clones, around 88% being singletons. This sample was taken from a study of PD-1 blockade in mismatch repair-deficient tumors. Whole-study context: All were previously treated, progressing patients with about 12 mismatch repair-deficient cancer types.

Findings and limits, study-wide: Tumor-resident clones, often absent from pretreatment blood, expanded after pembrolizumab and then contracted.

PCR or immunohistochemistry showed mismatch repair deficiency in every enrolled patient. The source of this sequence is an adult with mismatch repair-deficient cancer. Sequencing was performed on peripheral blood, taken 52 weeks after starting pembrolizumab.

CDR3 sequence: CASTSGDRTDTQYF. The CDR3 nucleotides read TGCGCCAGCACCTCAGGGGACAGAACAGATACGCAGTATTTT. This chain uses TRBV5-1 with TRBJ2-3; 7 bases agree with TRBD1. V trimming: 6 bases; J trimming: 3 bases; junction bases outside the gene matches: 7. The CDR3 runs 14 residues. Germline CDR1 SGHRS, CDR2 YFSETQ. Full variable domain (rest looked up from reference TRBV5-1 and TRBJ2-3): KAGVTQTPRYLIKTRGQQVTLSCSPISGHRSVSWYQQTPGQGLQFLFEYFSETQRNKGNFPGRFSGRQFSNSRSEMNVSTLELGDSALYLCASTSGDRTDTQYFGPGTRLTVL.